Below, one TCR beta chain is given with its context. The antigen remains undetermined. The record originates from a study of T cell responses to AZD1222 COVID-19 vaccine. Germline V CDR1 and CDR2: MDHEN, SYDVKM. CDR3 length: 15 residues. The trim removed 5 bases at V and 8 bases at J, leaving 7 bases unmatched. General observations from the study: The study found vaccine-associated CD4 TCRs spanning spike, dominant at 160-218 and 743-854. Repertoire collection took place solely once the T cell response had peaked. Unmutated variant regions reportedly attract nearly half of all spike-specific TCRs.

Assay used: immunoSEQ multiplex PCR; TCRdb lists only in-frame clones, some missing. The repertoire has 130,000 or so clones, roughly 93% of them found once; the top ten carry more than 2.5%. The chain carries TRBV28 and TRBJ2-1, with TRBD2 identical over 12 bases. This TCR was sampled from an adult in good health. Sequences were derived from peripheral blood, sampled on day 0 of AZD1222 vaccination. CDR3 sequence (DNA): TGTGCCAGCAGTCGACTAGCGGGAGAAGATGATGAGCAGTTCTTC. As protein: CASSRLAGEDDEQFF.